The clone carrying this TCR beta chain has only one observation. V was clipped by 4 bases and J by 3 bases; unmatched bases: 5. CDR3 length equals 14 residues. Germline values: CDR1 SGHKS, CDR2 YYEKEE (reference sequence). Libraries were prepared by immunoSEQ multiplex PCR; TCRdb keeps only in-frame clonotypes and omits some of them. The sample yields roughly 57,000 clones, about 64% seen once. This sample is part of a study of T cell clones after liver transplantation. At the level of the study: A pre-transplant mixed lymphocyte reaction with TCRbeta sequencing defined graft-donor-reactive clones followed in post-transplant blood. Blood was drawn pre-transplant, before withdrawal, and after full or failed withdrawal. Patients counted as tolerant after at least one year off all immunosuppression, enzymes not exceeding twice normal.

Thawed unstimulated PBMCs were FACS-sorted by CD3, CD4 and CD8 into two populations. The sequenced sample was CD4+ T cells from blood, obtained before liver transplant. The clonotype was recovered from a human donor who received a liver transplant. The J gene is TRBJ2-7, the V gene TRBV5-5, with 9 bases identical to TRBD1. CDR3 in DNA: TGTGCCAGCAGCCGGGACAGGGAGTACTACGAGCAGTACTTC. This codes for CASSRDREYYEQYF.